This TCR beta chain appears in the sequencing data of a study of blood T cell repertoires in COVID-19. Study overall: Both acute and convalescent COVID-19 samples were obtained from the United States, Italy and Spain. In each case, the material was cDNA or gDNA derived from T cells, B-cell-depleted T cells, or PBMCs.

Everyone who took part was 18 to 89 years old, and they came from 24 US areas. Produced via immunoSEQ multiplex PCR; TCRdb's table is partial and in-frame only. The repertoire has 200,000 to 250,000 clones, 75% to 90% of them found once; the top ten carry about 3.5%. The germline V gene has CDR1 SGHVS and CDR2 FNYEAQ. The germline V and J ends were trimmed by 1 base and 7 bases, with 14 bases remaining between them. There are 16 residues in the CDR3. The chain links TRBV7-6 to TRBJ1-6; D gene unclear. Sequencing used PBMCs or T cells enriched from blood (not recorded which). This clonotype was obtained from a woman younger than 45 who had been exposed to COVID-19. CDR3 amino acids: CASSLERVGGNSPLHF. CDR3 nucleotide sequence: TGTGCCAGCAGCTTAGAGCGGGTGGGAGGCAATTCACCCCTCCACTTT.